Presented here are 9 T cell receptor beta chains from one specimen sequenced in a study of blood T cell repertoires in COVID-19. TCRdb's table, derived via immunoSEQ multiplex PCR, lists solely in-frame clones and lacks some. The sample holds 200,000 or so clones, approximately 82% seen once. The sample comprised peripheral blood. These receptor sequences come from a human donor with acute or convalescent COVID-19. The donor label of this sample is uncertain.

The chain joins TRBV7-8 to TRBJ2-3; TRBD2 agrees at 12 bases. This CDR3 region has 18 residues. Per the germline V gene, CDR1 is SGHVS and CDR2 is FQNEAQ. J lost 1 base, V lost 3 bases, and 8 bases had no gene match. The CDR3 is CASSFRLAGDRGTDTQYF. The CDR3 DNA follows: TGTGCCAGCAGCTTCCGACTAGCGGGAGATCGGGGCACAGATACGCAGTATTTT.

The rearrangement links TRBV23-1 to TRBJ1-5, with D uncertain. TRBV23-1 falls under the ORF class, with uncertain function. Trimming shortened V by 3 bases and J by 0 bases, and 12 bases separated the two germline ends. This CDR3 comprises 16 residues. The CDR3 protein is CASSQLPGDSNQPQHF. For the CDR3, the DNA is TGCGCCAGCAGTCAGTTACCGGGTGATAGCAATCAGCCCCAGCATTTT.

V is TRBV29-1 and J is TRBJ2-2; 7 bases line up with TRBD1. V trimming: 8 bases; J trimming: 2 bases; junction bases outside the gene matches: 5. The CDR3 consists of 13 residues. Germline loops: CDR1 SQVTM, CDR2 ANQGSEA. The CDR3 spells CSTGQSNTGELFF. The CDR3 coding sequence is TGCAGCACGGGACAGAGTAACACCGGGGAGCTGTTTTTT.

J is TRBJ1-4 and V is TRBV5-1, with 8 bases identical to TRBD1. The germline V gene encodes CDR1 SGHRS and CDR2 YFSETQ. V lost 0 bases, J lost 5 bases, and 0 bases stayed unmatched. This CDR3 has 14 amino acids. The CDR3 DNA is TGCGCCAGCAGCTTGGGACAGGGGAATGAAAAACTGTTTTTT. Its protein product is CASSLGQGNEKLFF.

This rearrangement joins TRBV10-3 to TRBJ2-3, with TRBD2 identical over 7 bases. Trimming cost V 9 bases and J 2 bases; bases outside gene matches: 5. This CDR3 has 13 amino acids. CDR1 and CDR2 from the germline V gene are ENHRY and SYGVKD. CDR3 nucleotides: TGTGCCATAGGGAGCGGGGACACAGATACGCAGTATTTT. Protein product: CAIGSGDTDTQYF.

V and J are TRBV18 and TRBJ2-5; the match to TRBD2 covers 7 bases. V shed 3 bases, J shed 3 bases, and the junction held 4 bases outside the gene matches. The CDR3 is 14 amino acids. Germline values: CDR1 KGHSH, CDR2 LQKENI. The CDR3 region has the DNA TGTGCCAGCTCACCCCGGCTAGCGGAAGAGACCCAGTACTTC. Encoded protein: CASSPRLAEETQYF.

This clone has more than one count but fewer than ten. In the same sample, other DNA sequences code for this CDR3. This chain connects TRBV6-5 to TRBJ2-5; D not resolved. The CDR3 spans 11 residues. CDR1 MNHEY and CDR2 SVGAGI come from the germline V gene. Trimming shortened V by 5 bases and J by 5 bases, and 6 bases separated the two germline ends. CDR3 amino acids: CASSPGETQYF. The CDR3, as DNA: TGTGCCAGCAGTCCCGGGGAGACCCAGTACTTC.

This clone appeared once. The rearrangement links TRBV30 to TRBJ1-1, with a tentative D call TRBD1 (6 bases). V was trimmed by 7 bases and J by 2 bases, leaving 20 bases between them. This CDR3 comprises 15 residues. Germline loops: CDR1 GTSNPN, CDR2 SVGIG (reference sequence). CDR3 region: CASLRSGERNTEAFF. In nucleotides, the CDR3 is TGTGCCTCATTACGATCAGGGGAGAGAAACACTGAAGCTTTCTTT.

V and J are TRBV28 and TRBJ1-6; TRBD1 aligns across 7 bases. Germline assignment: CDR1 MDHEN and CDR2 SYDVKM. V shed 5 bases and J 8 bases; nucleotides not matched to a gene: 6. The CDR3 contains 14 residues. CDR3 loop: CASSIGQVDSPLHF. The DNA for the CDR3 is TGTGCCAGCAGTATCGGACAGGTGGATTCACCCCTCCACTTT.